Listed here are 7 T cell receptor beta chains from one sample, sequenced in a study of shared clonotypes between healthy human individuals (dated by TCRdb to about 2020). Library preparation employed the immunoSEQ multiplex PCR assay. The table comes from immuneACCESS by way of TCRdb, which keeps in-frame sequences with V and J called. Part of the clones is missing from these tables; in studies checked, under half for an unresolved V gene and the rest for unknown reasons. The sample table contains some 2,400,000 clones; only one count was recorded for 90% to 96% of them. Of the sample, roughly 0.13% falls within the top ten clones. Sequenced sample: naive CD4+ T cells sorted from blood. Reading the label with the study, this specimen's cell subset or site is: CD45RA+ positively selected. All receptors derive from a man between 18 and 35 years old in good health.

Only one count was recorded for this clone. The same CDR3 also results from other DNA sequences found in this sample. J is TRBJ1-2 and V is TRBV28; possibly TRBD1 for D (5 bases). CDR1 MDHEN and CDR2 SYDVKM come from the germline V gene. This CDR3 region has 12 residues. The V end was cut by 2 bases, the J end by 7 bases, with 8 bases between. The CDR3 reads CASSLGGGGYTF. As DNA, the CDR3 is TGTGCCAGCAGTTTAGGGGGGGGTGGCTACACCTTC.

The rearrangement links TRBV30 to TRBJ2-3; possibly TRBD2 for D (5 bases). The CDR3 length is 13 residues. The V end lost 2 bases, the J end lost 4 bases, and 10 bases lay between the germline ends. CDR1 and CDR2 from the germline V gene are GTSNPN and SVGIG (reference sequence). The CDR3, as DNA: TGTGCCTGGAGTCCGGGAAGATCAGATACGCAGTATTTT. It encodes CAWSPGRSDTQYF.

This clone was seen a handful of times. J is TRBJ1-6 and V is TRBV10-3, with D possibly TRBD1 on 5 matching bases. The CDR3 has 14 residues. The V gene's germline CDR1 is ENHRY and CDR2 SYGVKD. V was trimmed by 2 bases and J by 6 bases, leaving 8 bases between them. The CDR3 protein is CAISEGDFNSPLHF. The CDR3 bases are TGTGCCATCAGTGAGGGGGACTTTAATTCACCCCTCCACTTT.

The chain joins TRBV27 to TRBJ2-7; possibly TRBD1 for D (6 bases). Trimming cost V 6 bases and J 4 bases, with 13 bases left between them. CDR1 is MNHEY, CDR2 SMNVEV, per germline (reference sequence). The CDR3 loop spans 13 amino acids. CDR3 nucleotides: TGTGCCAGCAGATTCCAACAGGGATACGAGCAGTACTTC. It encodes CASRFQQGYEQYF.

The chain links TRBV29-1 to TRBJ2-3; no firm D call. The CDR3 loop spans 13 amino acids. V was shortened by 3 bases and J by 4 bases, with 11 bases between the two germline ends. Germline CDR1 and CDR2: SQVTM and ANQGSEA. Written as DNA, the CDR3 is TGCAGCGTTGAGGCTGGCCGCGCAGATACGCAGTATTTT. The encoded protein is CSVEAGRADTQYF.

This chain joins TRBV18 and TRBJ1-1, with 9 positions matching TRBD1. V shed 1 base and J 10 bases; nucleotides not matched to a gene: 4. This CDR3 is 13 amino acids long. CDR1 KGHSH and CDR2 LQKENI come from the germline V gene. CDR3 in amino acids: CASSPQTGGRAFF. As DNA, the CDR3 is TGTGCCAGCTCACCACAAACAGGGGGCCGAGCTTTCTTT.

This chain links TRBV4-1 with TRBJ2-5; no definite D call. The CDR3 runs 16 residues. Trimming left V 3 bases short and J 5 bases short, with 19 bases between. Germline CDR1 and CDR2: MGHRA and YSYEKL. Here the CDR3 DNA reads TGCGCCAGCAGCCAGACCTTAAGACGGGTTGGGGAGACCCAGTACTTC. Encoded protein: CASSQTLRRVGETQYF.